The clone carrying this TCR beta chain was counted ten times or more. The V gene's germline CDR1 is SGHAT and CDR2 FQNNGV. V lost 2 bases and J 8 bases, leaving 21 bases between the germline ends. The CDR3 consists of 16 residues. These data come from a study of T cell repertoires in cytomegalovirus infection. TCRdb re-analysed the reads in MiXCR, keeping a single row per CDR3 protein. The repertoire holds approximately 550,000 distinct CDR3 sequences, with about 15% as singletons. The sequence derives from a human donor in good health (CMV status not recorded). Some clones in this sample may be carry-over from other donors' samples. The chain combines TRBV11-2 with TRBJ1-2; D may be TRBD1 (5 bases). Sequencing was performed on CD8+ T cells from PBMCs. CDR3 sequence reads: CASSLSYRKLSPGYTF. The CDR3 bases are TGTGCCAGCAGCTTATCGTACAGGAAACTGTCTCCCGGCTACACCTTC. Full variable domain (remainder filled in from reference TRBV11-2 and TRBJ1-2): EAGVAQSPRYKIIEKRQSVAFWCNPISGHATLYWYQQILGQGPKLLIQFQNNGVVDDSQLPKDRFSAERLKGVDSTLKIQPAKLEDSAVYLCASSLSYRKLSPGYTFGSGTRLTVV.